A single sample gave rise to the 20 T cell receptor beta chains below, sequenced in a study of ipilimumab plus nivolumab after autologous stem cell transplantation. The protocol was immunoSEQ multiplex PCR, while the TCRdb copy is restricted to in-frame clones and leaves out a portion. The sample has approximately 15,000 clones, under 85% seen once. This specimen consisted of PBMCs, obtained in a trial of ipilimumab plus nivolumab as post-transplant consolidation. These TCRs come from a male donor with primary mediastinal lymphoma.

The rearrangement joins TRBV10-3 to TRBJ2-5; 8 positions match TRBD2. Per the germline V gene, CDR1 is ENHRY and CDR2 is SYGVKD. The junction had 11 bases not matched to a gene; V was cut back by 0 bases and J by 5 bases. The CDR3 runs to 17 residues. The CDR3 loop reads CAISESVAGWGRETQYF. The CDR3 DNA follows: TGTGCCATCAGTGAGTCGGTAGCGGGATGGGGTCGGGAGACCCAGTACTTC.

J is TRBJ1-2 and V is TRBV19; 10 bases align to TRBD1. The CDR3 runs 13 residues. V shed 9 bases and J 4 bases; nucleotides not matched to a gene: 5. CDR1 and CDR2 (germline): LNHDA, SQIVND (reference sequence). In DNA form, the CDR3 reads TGTGCCAGCCGCGACAGGGGGCTCTATGGCTACACCTTC. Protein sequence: CASRDRGLYGYTF.

The CDR3 DNA sequence: TGTGCCTGGAGTGTACGCCAGGGGGCACACTATGGCTACACCTTC. Its translation: CAWSVRQGAHYGYTF. The rearrangement links TRBV30 to TRBJ1-2; 8 positions match TRBD1. The ends lost 0 bases at V and 3 bases at J; junction bases unmatched: 6. This CDR3 contains 15 residues. Germline CDR1 is GTSNPN and CDR2 is SVGIG (reference sequence).

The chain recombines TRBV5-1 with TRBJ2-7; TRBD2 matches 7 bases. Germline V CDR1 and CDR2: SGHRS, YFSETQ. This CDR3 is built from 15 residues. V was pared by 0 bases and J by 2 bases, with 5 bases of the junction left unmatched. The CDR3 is CASSLAAGDPYEQYF. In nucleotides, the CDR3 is TGCGCCAGCAGCTTGGCCGCGGGGGATCCCTACGAGCAGTACTTC. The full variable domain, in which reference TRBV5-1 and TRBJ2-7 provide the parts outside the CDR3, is KAGVTQTPRYLIKTRGQQVTLSCSPISGHRSVSWYQQTPGQGLQFLFEYFSETQRNKGNFPGRFSGRQFSNSRSEMNVSTLELGDSALYLCASSLAAGDPYEQYFGPGTRLTVT.

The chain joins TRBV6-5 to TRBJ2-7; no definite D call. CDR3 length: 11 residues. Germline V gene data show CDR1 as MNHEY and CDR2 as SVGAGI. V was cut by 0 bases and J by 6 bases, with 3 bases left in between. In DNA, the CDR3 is TGTGCCAGCAGTTACTCGTCCGAGCAGTACTTC. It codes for CASSYSSEQYF.

DNA of the CDR3: TGTGCCAGCACCACGCAGGGGCACGGGTACGAGCAGTACTTC. Amino acids: CASTTQGHGYEQYF. The rearrangement uses TRBV6-5 and TRBJ2-7; D may be TRBD1 (6 bases). This CDR3 region has 14 residues. V lost 7 bases, J lost 4 bases, and 17 bases lay in between. From germline, CDR1 is MNHEY and CDR2 SVGAGI.

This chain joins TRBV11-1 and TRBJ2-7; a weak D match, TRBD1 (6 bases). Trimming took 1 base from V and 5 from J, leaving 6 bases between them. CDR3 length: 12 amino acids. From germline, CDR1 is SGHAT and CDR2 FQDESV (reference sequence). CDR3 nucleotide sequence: TGTGCCAGCAGCTTAGACAGGGACGAGCAGTACTTC. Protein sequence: CASSLDRDEQYF.

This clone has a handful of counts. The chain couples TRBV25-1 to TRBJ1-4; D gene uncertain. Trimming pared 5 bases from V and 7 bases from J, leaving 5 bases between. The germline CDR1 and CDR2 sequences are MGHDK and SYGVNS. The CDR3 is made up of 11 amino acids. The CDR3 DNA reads TGTGCCAGCAGTTGGGGTGAAAAACTGTTTTTT. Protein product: CASSWGEKLFF.

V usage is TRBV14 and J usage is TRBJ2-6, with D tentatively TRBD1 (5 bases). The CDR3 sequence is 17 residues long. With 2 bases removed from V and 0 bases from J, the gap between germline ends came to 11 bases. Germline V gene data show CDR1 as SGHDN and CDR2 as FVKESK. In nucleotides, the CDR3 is TGTGCCAGCAGCCAAAGGACACCAGGCTCTGGGGCCAACGTCCTGACTTTC. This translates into CASSQRTPGSGANVLTF. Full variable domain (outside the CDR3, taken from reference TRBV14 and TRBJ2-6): EAGVTQFPSHSVIEKGQTVTLRCDPISGHDNLYWYRRVMGKEIKFLLHFVKESKQDESGMPNNRFLAERTGGTYSTLKVQPAELEDSGVYFCASSQRTPGSGANVLTFGAGSRLTVL.

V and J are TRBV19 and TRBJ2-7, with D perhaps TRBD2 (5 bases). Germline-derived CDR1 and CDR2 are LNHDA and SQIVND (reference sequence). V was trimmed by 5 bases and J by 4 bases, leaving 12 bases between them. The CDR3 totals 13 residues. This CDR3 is CASSADSTYEQYF. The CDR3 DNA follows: TGTGCCAGTAGTGCGGACTCCACGTACGAGCAGTACTTC.

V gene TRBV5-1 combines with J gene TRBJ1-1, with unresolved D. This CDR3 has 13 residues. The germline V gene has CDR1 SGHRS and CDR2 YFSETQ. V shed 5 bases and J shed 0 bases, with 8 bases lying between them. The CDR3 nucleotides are TGCGCCAGCAGGACCAGGATGAACACTGAAGCTTTCTTT. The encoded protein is CASRTRMNTEAFF.

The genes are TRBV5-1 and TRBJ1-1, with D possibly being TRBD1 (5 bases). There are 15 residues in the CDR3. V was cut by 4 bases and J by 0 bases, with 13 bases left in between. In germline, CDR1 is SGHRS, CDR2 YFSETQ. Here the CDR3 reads CASSDQGRLNTEAFF. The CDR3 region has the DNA TGCGCCAGCAGCGACCAGGGAAGACTGAACACTGAAGCTTTCTTT.

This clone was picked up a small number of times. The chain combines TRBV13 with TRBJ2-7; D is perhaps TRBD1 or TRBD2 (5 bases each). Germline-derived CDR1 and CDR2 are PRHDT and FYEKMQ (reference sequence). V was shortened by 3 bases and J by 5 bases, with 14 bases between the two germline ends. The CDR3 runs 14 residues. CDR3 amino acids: CASSFLGRRDEQYF. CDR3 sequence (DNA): TGTGCCAGCAGCTTCCTGGGACGGCGGGACGAGCAGTACTTC.

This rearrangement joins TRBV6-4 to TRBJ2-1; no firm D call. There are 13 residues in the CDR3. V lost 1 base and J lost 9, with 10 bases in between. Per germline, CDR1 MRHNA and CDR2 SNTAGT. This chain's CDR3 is CASSDYPRVEQFF. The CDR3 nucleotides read TGTGCCAGCAGTGACTACCCACGGGTTGAGCAGTTCTTC.

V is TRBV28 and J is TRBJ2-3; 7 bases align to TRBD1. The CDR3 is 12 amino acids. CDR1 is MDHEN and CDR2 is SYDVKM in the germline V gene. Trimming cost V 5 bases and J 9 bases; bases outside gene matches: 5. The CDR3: CASSAQGRTQYF. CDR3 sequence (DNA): TGTGCCAGCAGTGCACAGGGGAGAACGCAGTATTTT.

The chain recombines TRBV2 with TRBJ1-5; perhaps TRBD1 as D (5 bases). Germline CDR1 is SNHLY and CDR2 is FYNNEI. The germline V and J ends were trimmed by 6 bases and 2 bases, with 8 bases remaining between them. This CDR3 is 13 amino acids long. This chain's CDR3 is CASRLGGNQPQHF. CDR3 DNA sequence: TGTGCCAGCAGACTAGGGGGCAATCAGCCCCAGCATTTT.

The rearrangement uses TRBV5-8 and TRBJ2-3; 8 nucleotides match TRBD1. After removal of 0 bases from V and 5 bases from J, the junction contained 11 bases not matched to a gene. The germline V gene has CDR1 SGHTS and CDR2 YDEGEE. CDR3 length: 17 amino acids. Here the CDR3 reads CASSLALRQGARDTQYF. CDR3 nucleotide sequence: TGTGCCAGCAGCTTGGCTTTGCGGCAGGGGGCCAGAGATACGCAGTATTTT. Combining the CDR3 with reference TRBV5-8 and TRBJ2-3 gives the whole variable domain EAGVTQSPTHLIKTRGQQATLRCSPISGHTSVYWYQQALGLGLQFLLWYDEGEERNRGNFPPRFSGRQFPNYSSELNVNALELEDSALYLCASSLALRQGARDTQYFGPGTRLTVL.

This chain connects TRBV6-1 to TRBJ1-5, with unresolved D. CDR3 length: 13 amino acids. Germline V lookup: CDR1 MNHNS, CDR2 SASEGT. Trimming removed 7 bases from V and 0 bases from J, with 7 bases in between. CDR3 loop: CASILASNQPQHF. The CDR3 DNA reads TGTGCCAGCATCCTGGCTAGCAATCAGCCCCAGCATTTT.

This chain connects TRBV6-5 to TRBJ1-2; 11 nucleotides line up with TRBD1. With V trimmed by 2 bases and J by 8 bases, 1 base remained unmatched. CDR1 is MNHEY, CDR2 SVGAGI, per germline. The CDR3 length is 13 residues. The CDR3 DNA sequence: TGTGCCAGCAGTTACGGGACAGGGGGGGGCTACACCTTC. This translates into CASSYGTGGGYTF.

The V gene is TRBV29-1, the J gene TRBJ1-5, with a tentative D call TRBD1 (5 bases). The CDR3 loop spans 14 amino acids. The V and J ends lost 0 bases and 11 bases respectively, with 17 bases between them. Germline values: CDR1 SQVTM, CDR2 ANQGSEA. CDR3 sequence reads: CSVEDPRGGGAQHF. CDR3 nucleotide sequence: TGCAGCGTTGAAGATCCTCGGGGCGGGGGGGCCCAGCATTTT.